The sequence of this TCR beta chain was determined in a study of T cell responses to AZD1222 COVID-19 vaccine (dated by TCRdb to about 2021). Background for the entire study: A total of 233 trial participants underwent TCR sequencing, of whom about 210 received two doses of AZD1222 and approximately 25 received two doses of the MenACWY control vaccine. Trial participants were enrolled by age into subgroups of 18-55, 56-69 and 70-plus years, and 148, 28 and 57 TCR-sequenced participants, respectively, were included in these subgroups.

The research as a whole found: Spike-specific TCR breadth and depth rose significantly after two AZD1222 doses compared with day 0 and with MenACWY recipients. In the small 56-69-year group, the increase in depth fell short of significance, most likely because of low power. Reportedly, close to half of the unique spike-specific TCRs recognized epitopes lying outside the regions that are mutated in the B.1.351 and B.1.1.7 variants. Participants were mostly white British and included more females than males, and it was suggested by the authors that clonal diversity may have been underestimated. Only a handful of AZD1222 recipients were SARS-CoV-2 seropositive at baseline, limiting conclusions about previously exposed vaccinees. Because no samples from the day 14 peak response were available, repertoires could be characterized only after the peak T cell response. The whole spike protein was spanned by vaccine-associated CD4 TCRs, and dominant responses were seen in regions 160-218 and 743-854.

According to the germline V gene (reference sequence), CDR1 reads GTSNPN and CDR2 reads SVGIG. Deletion took 0 bases off V and 3 bases off J, with a span of 8 bases between the germline ends. The cysteine opens and the phenylalanine closes a CDR3 of 13 amino acids. Just CDR3 DNA is preserved here, 39 bases in frame from base 1. The time point label, as the study defines it: baseline before first vaccination. Explained via the paper, the treatment or condition label denotes: meningococcal conjugate vaccine given as trial control. Samples from vaccinated people were obtained from the UK trials COV001 and COV002, which included a single-blind randomized controlled phase 2/3 trial of AZD1222 (ChAdOx1 nCoV-19) in healthy adults. For TCRbeta chain sequencing, PBMC samples were collected from trial participants at day 0 and at day 28 after the second dose. About this clone itself: This receptor's antigen is unknown. Base qualities are not provided; no much larger clone lies one nucleotide away.

The CDR3 regions of human TCRbeta chains were analyzed by immunosequencing. Per the original workflow: TCRs in the repertoires were compared against a reference library of SARS-CoV-2-specific TCRs that had been generated with the MIRA antigen-specificity platform. Breadth meant the fraction of unique TCRs that were SARS-CoV-2-associated, whereas depth meant the fraction of total T cells that were SARS-CoV-2-associated. Each spike-specific TCR was assigned to its reactive spike region and to a CD4 or CD8 class using the MIRA data. Log10-transformed breadth and depth values were compared by one-way ANOVA with Sidak's multiple comparisons tests. The table was pulled from immuneACCESS by TCRdb, which kept in-frame rearrangements only. Such tables lose some clones; where checked, under half of the loss comes from unresolved V genes, and the rest has no known cause. Clone size and the V and J calls come from that table; the DNA yielded D and trimming. The sample table records 95,000 to 150,000 clones; roughly 87% of these occur just once. The top ten clonotypes cover around 4.5% of the sample.

The sequence links TRBV30 to TRBJ1-2; TRBD1 is a possible D gene, resting on 5 matching bases. Material: peripheral blood, obtained on day 0 of MenACWY control vaccination. The sequence derives from an adult in good health. The CDR3 in this case is CAWSVGQYYGYTF. The nucleotides are TGTGCCTGGAGTGTTGGACAATACTATGGCTACACCTTC.